This T cell receptor (beta chain) is drawn from a study of post-analysis software for immune sequencing data. Study background: There were relapsing-remitting, secondary progressive and progressive-relapsing multiple sclerosis among the disease courses included. General observations from the study: The normalized Chao1 diversity of multiple sclerosis patients was significantly lower than that of controls. Samples from one preparation batch, clustered by F measure, grouped strongly together.

The TCR beta cDNA libraries contained unique molecular identifiers. There were about 0.85 to 10 million T cells, and some 500,000 cDNA molecules came from them. One entry per CDR3 protein results from TCRdb running MiXCR on the PCR reads. The sample includes fewer than 850,000 distinct CDR3 sequences, less than 35% of them seen just once. Turning to this clonotype: The antigen remains undetermined.

Sequenced input: blood. The TCR was taken from a girl aged 5-17 years with multiple sclerosis.

The CDR3, as DNA: TGTGCCAGCAGCCAACTTTCGTCTTCGGGTATCCATGAGCAGTTCTTC. The encoded protein is CASSQLSSSGIHEQFF. The chain uses TRBV14 and TRBJ2-1; D is uncertain. In germline, CDR1 is SGHDN, CDR2 FVKESK. Trimming shortened V by 2 bases and J by 8 bases, and 19 bases separated the two germline ends. The CDR3 totals 16 residues.